One T cell receptor beta chain is described in this entry. This specimen comes from a study of blood T cell repertoires in COVID-19. As for the study in general: Italy, Spain and the United States were the sources of the convalescent and acute COVID-19 samples.

From germline, CDR1 is WNHNN and CDR2 SYGVQD (reference sequence). V was shortened by 0 bases and J by 6 bases, with 11 bases between the two germline ends. The CDR3 loop spans 14 amino acids. In the authors' workflow: Amplifying reference gene primers gave estimates of nucleated cell counts. Only in-frame clones appear in the TCRdb table, and some are missing; sequencing was by immunoSEQ multiplex PCR. V and J calls and clone size are as listed in that table; D and trimming were resolved from the DNA. The sample consists of 210,000 or so clones, under 90% of them appearing once. The chain is built from TRBV10-1 and TRBJ1-2, with D hard to call. This clonotype was obtained from a human donor in a cohort sampled during active COVID-19. Sequencing used peripheral blood. CDR3 protein: CASSESGRRDGYTF. The CDR3 DNA reads as TGCGCCAGCAGTGAGTCGGGCAGGAGGGATGGCTACACCTTC.